This T cell receptor (beta chain) comes out of a study of T-cell reconstitution after alpha-beta-depleted transplantation in children. Overall study results and limits: T cells produced anew were the main source of T-cell counts and diversity one year after transplant. At around two months after transplant, the alpha-beta T cells were reportedly derived from several hundred expanded clones that came from non-depleted graft cells. Surviving recipient T cells and thymic progenitors accounted for the high day-60 TCRbeta diversity observed in some patients.

Construction of the TCRbeta library involved unique molecular identifiers. A single record per CDR3 protein comes from TCRdb applying MiXCR to the PCR reads. The profile shows about 420,000 distinct CDR3 sequences, 16% of them singletons. CDR3 length equals 10 residues. Trimming stripped 2 bases from V and 6 bases from J, with 1 base between. Germline V lookup: CDR1 SNHLY, CDR2 FYNNEI. About this clonotype: Its antigen remains unknown.

Specimen: PBMCs, mostly from graft donor cells, collected 360 days after TCRalphabeta/CD19-depleted stem cell transplant. This chain uses TRBV2 with TRBJ2-5; D is undetermined. This TCR was sampled from a boy under two years old who had a stem cell transplant for Wiskott-Aldrich syndrome, so the T cells may come from the graft donor. CDR3 region: CASSEKTQYF. For the CDR3, the DNA is TGTGCCAGCAGTGAAAAGACCCAGTACTTC.